The 21 T cell receptor beta chains below come from one sample, sequenced in a study of cytomegalovirus exposure and HLA in healthy donors. Primers: 60 Vbeta forward and 13 Jbeta reverse. Profiling relied on immunoSEQ multiplex PCR, and the TCRdb table lists in-frame clones only, not all of them. The sample lists about 120,000 clones, under 90% occurring once. Material for sequencing was PBMCs. These receptor sequences come from a female donor in good health and CMV-seropositive.

The rearrangement joins TRBV6-1 to TRBJ1-2, with D possibly TRBD1 on 6 matching bases. The CDR3 is 15 amino acids. The germline CDR1 and CDR2 sequences are MNHNS and SASEGT. Between the trimmed V and J ends, which lost 2 bases and 0 bases, there was a span of 10 bases. CDR3 in DNA: TGTGCCAGCAGTGAATGGGGGCAGGCTAACTATGGCTACACCTTC. Protein sequence: CASSEWGQANYGYTF.

This clone was counted between two and nine times. This rearrangement joins TRBV9 to TRBJ2-5; possible D gene TRBD2, 6 bases. This CDR3 is built from 14 residues. Trimming left V 3 bases short and J 7 bases short, with 16 bases between. CDR1 and CDR2 from the germline V gene are SGDLS and YYNGEE. This CDR3 is CASSGTSPVGTQYF. The CDR3 DNA follows: TGTGCCAGCAGCGGTACTAGCCCGGTTGGGACCCAGTACTTC.

The chain carries TRBV6-5 and TRBJ2-3; 10 bases are a match to TRBD2. The junction had 9 bases not matched to a gene; V was cut back by 4 bases and J by 5 bases. CDR3 length: 16 residues. Germline CDR1 reads MNHEY; CDR2 reads SVGAGI. This CDR3 reads CASSFLLAGKGDTQYF. As DNA, the CDR3 is TGTGCCAGCAGTTTTTTACTAGCGGGGAAGGGAGATACGCAGTATTTT.

This sequence joins TRBV5-8 and TRBJ2-5, with D unclear. Germline CDR1 SGHTS, CDR2 YDEGEE. Trimming pared 5 bases from V and 1 base from J, leaving 12 bases between. This CDR3 contains 14 residues. The DNA of the CDR3 is TGTGCCAGCAGTTTCATACAAACCCAAGAGACCCAGTACTTC. Translation: CASSFIQTQETQYF.

The V gene is TRBV5-1, the J gene TRBJ2-5; D is ambiguous. The V end was cut by 0 bases, the J end by 5 bases, with 8 bases between. Germline CDR1 is SGHRS and CDR2 is YFSETQ. The CDR3 runs to 13 residues. The DNA of the CDR3 is TGCGCCAGCAGCTTGGGAGTCGGGGAGACCCAGTACTTC. Translated, it gives CASSLGVGETQYF.

This chain uses TRBV5-1 with TRBJ2-3; TRBD2 is a possible D gene (6 bases). There are 15 residues in the CDR3. The germline V and J ends were trimmed by 4 bases and 4 bases, with 16 bases remaining between them. Germline V gene lookup returns CDR1 SGHRS and CDR2 YFSETQ. CDR3 sequence reads: CASSAEGREADTQYF. The DNA of the CDR3 is TGCGCCAGCAGCGCGGAGGGTAGAGAGGCAGATACGCAGTATTTT.

The table lists this clone with a count of one. This sequence joins TRBV27 and TRBJ2-7, with 10 bases fitting TRBD1. The CDR3 contains 14 residues. V dropped 3 bases and J dropped 6; count of bases not matched to a gene: 5. CDR1 MNHEY and CDR2 SMNVEV come from the germline V gene (reference sequence). The CDR3 DNA sequence: TGTGCCAGCAGTTTTAAGGACAGGGGGAGCGAGCAGTACTTC. Residues: CASSFKDRGSEQYF.

The chain joins TRBV2 to TRBJ2-2; tentative D call: TRBD2 (6 bases). CDR3 length: 15 residues. Trimming shortened V by 5 bases and J by 6 bases, and 16 bases separated the two germline ends. The germline CDR1 and CDR2 sequences are SNHLY and FYNNEI. The chain's CDR3 is CASSSGRTAPGELFF. The CDR3 coding sequence is TGTGCCAGCAGTTCCGGGAGAACGGCTCCCGGGGAGCTGTTTTTT.

In DNA form, the CDR3 reads TGTGCCTGGAGGGGGGAGGACAATCAGCCCCAGCATTTT. Its protein product is CAWRGEDNQPQHF. The chain links TRBV30 to TRBJ1-5, with D possibly being TRBD1 (5 bases). V gave up 3 bases and J gave up 3 bases, with 9 bases separating them. The CDR3 sequence is 13 residues long. Looked up from germline, CDR1 is GTSNPN and CDR2 is SVGIG (reference sequence).

The V gene is TRBV5-1, the J gene TRBJ2-5; a weak D match, TRBD2 (7 bases). V lost 0 bases, J lost 5 bases, and 14 bases lay in between. Germline V gene sequence: CDR1 SGHRS, CDR2 YFSETQ. The CDR3 extends over 15 amino acids. DNA of the CDR3: TGCGCCAGCAGCTTGGAAACGGGGGGCCAGGAGACCCAGTACTTC. Its translation: CASSLETGGQETQYF.

J is TRBJ2-7 and V is TRBV9; TRBD2 might be the D (6 bases). The germline gives CDR1 SGDLS, CDR2 YYNGEE. The CDR3 is made up of 15 amino acids. V lost 2 bases and J lost 0, with 12 bases in between. The CDR3 sequence: CASSVAAGISYEQYF. CDR3 nucleotide sequence: TGTGCCAGCAGCGTGGCCGCGGGGATCTCCTACGAGCAGTACTTC.

J is TRBJ1-1 and V is TRBV5-4; 7 bases match TRBD1. The CDR3 length is 14 residues. V was pared by 7 bases and J by 1 base, with 7 bases of the junction left unmatched. The germline CDR1 and CDR2 sequences are SGHNT and YYREEE (reference sequence). CDR3 bases: TGTGCCAGCGGAACCGGGACAGCGAACACTGAAGCTTTCTTT. This codes for CASGTGTANTEAFF.

The V call is TRBV18, the J call TRBJ1-1, with 8 bases aligning to TRBD1. The V and J ends lost 7 bases and 4 bases, in that order; junction bases with no gene match: 11. The CDR3 totals 15 residues. Germline assignment: CDR1 KGHSH and CDR2 LQKENI. CDR3 in amino acids: CASLSSTGVGTEAFF. The CDR3 nucleotides read TGTGCCAGCTTATCCTCGACAGGGGTCGGCACTGAAGCTTTCTTT.

The chain is built from TRBV30 and TRBJ2-3; a possible D gene is TRBD2 (7 bases). The germline V and J ends were trimmed by 0 bases and 6 bases, with 13 bases remaining between them. Germline loops: CDR1 GTSNPN, CDR2 SVGIG (reference sequence). The CDR3 covers 14 residues. The CDR3 reads CAWSVGGLQDTQYF. CDR3 sequence (DNA): TGTGCCTGGAGTGTCGGGGGGCTGCAGGATACGCAGTATTTT.

This chain uses TRBV6-1 with TRBJ1-2; 8 bases are shared with TRBD1. This CDR3 is 14 amino acids long. Germline lookup yields CDR1 MNHNS and CDR2 SASEGT. The trim removed 6 bases at V and 4 bases at J, leaving 7 bases unmatched. The CDR3 region is CASRDRAVSYGYTF. CDR3 coding DNA: TGTGCCAGCAGGGACAGGGCGGTTAGCTATGGCTACACCTTC.

The chain has TRBV27 and TRBJ1-6; 8 bases are a match to TRBD1. With 5 bases clipped from V and 9 bases from J, the junction kept 3 bases outside the gene matches. The CDR3 is made up of 13 amino acids. The V gene's germline CDR1 is MNHEY and CDR2 SMNVEV (reference sequence). In DNA, the CDR3 is TGTGCCAGCAGTACGACAGGGGTTTCACCCCTCCACTTT. Protein sequence: CASSTTGVSPLHF.

In its sample, this clone was seen a few times. V and J are TRBV28 and TRBJ1-5, with TRBD1 matching over 7 bases. V gave up 3 bases and J gave up 6 bases; unmatched junction bases: 8. CDR1 is MDHEN, CDR2 SYDVKM, per germline. This CDR3 has 15 residues. CDR3 bases: TGTGCCAGCAGTTTCCCGACAGGGAGGAGTCAGCCCCAGCATTTT. Translating gives CASSFPTGRSQPQHF. Looking up the rest from reference TRBV28 and TRBJ1-5 gives the full variable domain: DVKVTQSSRYLVKRTGEKVFLECVQDMDHENMFWYRQDPGLGLRLIYFSYDVKMKEKGDIPEGYSVSREKKERFSLILESASTNQTSMYLCASSFPTGRSQPQHFGDGTRLSIL.

This rearrangement joins TRBV18 to TRBJ1-2, with D possibly being TRBD1 (6 bases). Germline V CDR1 and CDR2: KGHSH, LQKENI. The CDR3 spans 14 residues. Trimming took 2 bases from V and 4 from J, leaving 11 bases between them. This CDR3 reads CASSPTDSPYGYTF. CDR3 DNA sequence: TGTGCCAGCTCACCAACGGACAGCCCCTATGGCTACACCTTC.

The V gene is TRBV7-3, the J gene TRBJ2-4; perhaps TRBD2 as D (5 bases). CDR1 and CDR2 (germline): SGHTA, FQGTGA. This CDR3 spans 13 amino acids. The V and J ends lost 0 bases and 14 bases respectively, with 14 bases between them. The DNA for the CDR3 is TGTGCCAGCAGCTTAACGCCGGGATCGCAAGAGTACTTC. Its protein is CASSLTPGSQEYF.

This clone occurred many times. The V and J genes are TRBV5-5 and TRBJ2-1; no clear D. Germline V gene lookup returns CDR1 SGHKS and CDR2 YYEKEE (reference sequence). The CDR3 is 16 amino acids. V lost 4 bases and J lost 0, with 14 bases in between. CDR3 nucleotide sequence: TGTGCCAGCAGCCAGGATGACATTCGCTCCTACAATGAGCAGTTCTTC. The encoded protein is CASSQDDIRSYNEQFF.

The chain links TRBV18 to TRBJ2-2; 7 positions agree with TRBD2. This CDR3 contains 14 residues. V lost 3 bases and J lost 6; bases outside the gene matches: 4. CDR1 KGHSH and CDR2 LQKENI come from the germline V gene. CDR3 nucleotides: TGTGCCAGCTCACCTATCGCGGGAGCCGGGGAGCTGTTTTTT. It is translated as CASSPIAGAGELFF.